These 20 T cell receptor beta chains share one sample of origin, sequenced in a study of T cell responses to AZD1222 COVID-19 vaccine. Profiling relied on immunoSEQ multiplex PCR, and the TCRdb table lists in-frame clones only, not all of them. The table lists about 110,000 clones, around 83% of them singletons. Here the sequenced sample was peripheral blood, taken on day 0 of AZD1222 vaccination. The receptors here all came from an adult in good health.

The V and J genes are TRBV19 and TRBJ1-4, with a tentative D call TRBD1 (6 bases). This CDR3 comprises 15 residues. V lost 4 bases and J lost 4, with 13 bases in between. Germline V gene data show CDR1 as LNHDA and CDR2 as SQIVND (reference sequence). For the CDR3, the DNA is TGTGCCAGTAGTACCCGACAGGCCGATAATGAAAAACTGTTTTTT. Protein sequence: CASSTRQADNEKLFF.

The chain carries TRBV6-5 and TRBJ1-6; D call uncertain. Trimming pared 7 bases from V and 10 bases from J, leaving 14 bases between. Per germline, CDR1 MNHEY and CDR2 SVGAGI. The CDR3 sequence is 13 residues long. CDR3 nucleotides: TGTGCCAGCAAGTTACGCTTGACGTCACCCCTCCACTTT. This gives the protein CASKLRLTSPLHF.

Concerning this clone itself: The junction and the germline gene differ at one end; a read error may be behind it. This sample also contains other DNA sequences that code for the same CDR3. The rearrangement links TRBV13 to TRBJ2-7, with TRBD1 matching over 9 bases. Germline V lookup: CDR1 PRHDT, CDR2 FYEKMQ (reference sequence). The CDR3 is 15 amino acids. The chain's CDR3 is CASSEQGASWDEQYF. The CDR3 DNA sequence: TGTGCTAGCAGCGAACAGGGGGCCTCGTGGGACGAGCAGTACTTC.

This clone showed up just a few times. The chain has TRBV29-1 and TRBJ1-1; D possibly corresponds to TRBD1 (5 bases). V was shortened by 4 bases and J by 1 base, with 16 bases between the two germline ends. The CDR3 has 15 amino acids. CDR1 and CDR2 (germline): SQVTM, ANQGSEA. The CDR3 DNA is TGCAGCGTTGGAGTAGGGGCCTCTCGGAACACTGAAGCTTTCTTT. Translation gives CSVGVGASRNTEAFF.

The chain is built from TRBV14 and TRBJ1-1, with D possibly TRBD1 on 6 matching bases. Germline CDR1 SGHDN, CDR2 FVKESK. V lost 4 bases and J 0 bases, leaving 12 bases between the germline ends. CDR3 length: 15 amino acids. As DNA, the CDR3 is TGTGCCAGCAGCCCACTACAGGGTATGAACACTGAAGCTTTCTTT. As protein: CASSPLQGMNTEAFF.

V and J are TRBV2 and TRBJ1-5, with TRBD1 as a possible D gene (6 bases). Germline-derived CDR1 and CDR2 are SNHLY and FYNNEI. The CDR3 is made up of 13 amino acids. The V end lost 6 bases, the J end lost 6 bases, and 12 bases lay between the germline ends. The CDR3 region is CASRQGSGQPQHF. DNA of the CDR3: TGTGCCAGCAGACAGGGTTCCGGTCAGCCCCAGCATTTT.

The chain links TRBV3-1 (or the pseudogene TRBV3-2) to TRBJ1-5; 8 bases fit TRBD1. Germline V gives CDR1 LGHDT, CDR2 YNNKEL (reference sequence). The junction had 6 bases not matched to a gene; V was cut back by 2 bases and J by 3 bases. The CDR3 contains 16 residues. The DNA for the CDR3 is TGTGCCAGCAGCCAAAACAGCCAGGGGGCCAATCAGCCCCAGCATTTT. Translated, it gives CASSQNSQGANQPQHF.

The chain joins TRBV5-1 to TRBJ1-4; the D is unclear. V lost 4 bases and J 4 bases, leaving 2 bases between the germline ends. In germline, CDR1 is SGHRS, CDR2 YFSETQ. The CDR3 spans 11 residues. The chain's CDR3 is CASSLNEKLFF. The CDR3 DNA reads TGCGCCAGCAGCCTTAATGAAAAACTGTTTTTT.

The DNA of the CDR3 is TGTGCCAGCTCGGGGGACGGTAACACTGAAGCTTTCTTT. This sequence encodes CASSGDGNTEAFF. V gene TRBV18 combines with J gene TRBJ1-1; possible D gene TRBD1, 5 bases. V was cut by 6 bases and J by 2 bases, with 10 bases left in between. CDR1 is KGHSH and CDR2 is LQKENI in the germline V gene. This CDR3 spans 13 amino acids.

The chain combines TRBV5-8 with TRBJ2-5; 9 bases match TRBD1. This CDR3 contains 15 residues. CDR1 is SGHTS and CDR2 is YDEGEE in the germline V gene. With 3 bases clipped from V and 1 base from J, the junction kept 4 bases outside the gene matches. For the CDR3, the DNA is TGTGCCAGCAGCTGGGACAGGGCGGGCCAAGAGACCCAGTACTTC. It translates to CASSWDRAGQETQYF.

The CDR3 nucleotides read TGCAGCGTGATCCGGGCTTCTAATGAAAAACTGTTTTTT. Translating gives CSVIRASNEKLFF. This chain joins TRBV29-1 and TRBJ1-4; D not resolved. Trimming removed 6 bases from V and 3 bases from J, with 11 bases in between. Germline-derived CDR1 and CDR2 are SQVTM and ANQGSEA. This CDR3 region has 13 residues.

The V gene is TRBV5-5, the J gene TRBJ1-1, with D perhaps matching TRBD1 (6 bases). Trimming cost V 0 bases and J 2 bases, with 14 bases left between them. Germline CDR1 and CDR2: SGHKS and YYEKEE (reference sequence). This CDR3 contains 16 residues. The CDR3 region is CASSLALGQINTEAFF. CDR3 nucleotides: TGTGCCAGCAGCTTGGCCCTAGGACAGATAAACACTGAAGCTTTCTTT.

This clone has a single count. V is TRBV4-3 and J is TRBJ2-7; D not resolved. Per the germline V gene, CDR1 is LGHNA and CDR2 is YSLEER. The CDR3 sequence is 14 residues long. Trimming took 0 bases from V and 7 from J, leaving 13 bases between them. The DNA of the CDR3 is TGCGCCAGCAGCCAAGACCTTACAGAGTGGGAGCAGTACTTC. Translating gives CASSQDLTEWEQYF.

The genes are TRBV30 and TRBJ2-1; maybe TRBD1 (6 bases). Trimming took off 0 bases at V and 0 bases at J, with 9 bases between the two ends. Germline V lookup: CDR1 GTSNPN, CDR2 SVGIG (reference sequence). The CDR3 has 15 residues. CDR3 bases: TGTGCCTGGAGTGTCCGGACAGTCTCCTACAATGAGCAGTTCTTC. Residues: CAWSVRTVSYNEQFF.

The chain employs TRBV6-5 and TRBJ1-1; D ambiguous. The length of the CDR3 is 14 residues. V was shortened by 8 bases and J by 1 base, with 14 bases between the two germline ends. From germline, CDR1 is MNHEY and CDR2 SVGAGI. CDR3 protein: CASFGSPGNTEAFF. CDR3 bases: TGTGCCAGCTTCGGGAGCCCGGGGAACACTGAAGCTTTCTTT.

V usage is TRBV2 and J usage is TRBJ1-5; unclear D gene. Trimming took 4 bases from V and 4 from J, leaving 11 bases between them. The CDR3 extends over 14 amino acids. The germline V gene encodes CDR1 SNHLY and CDR2 FYNNEI. CDR3 bases: TGTGCCAGCAGTGTTAGGCCCGGTAATCAGCCCCAGCATTTT. As protein: CASSVRPGNQPQHF.

This chain joins TRBV7-9 and TRBJ1-1; possible D gene TRBD1, 5 bases. Trimming stripped 2 bases from V and 4 bases from J, with 11 bases between. Germline V gives CDR1 SEHNR, CDR2 FQNEAQ (reference sequence). This CDR3 spans 14 amino acids. The CDR3 sequence is CASSLTGEGTEAFF. In DNA, the CDR3 is TGTGCCAGCAGCTTAACGGGGGAGGGCACTGAAGCTTTCTTT.

V gene TRBV7-3 combines with J gene TRBJ1-1; 8 bases match TRBD1. The CDR3 length is 13 residues. The V gene end was trimmed by 5 bases and the J gene end by 12 bases; junction bases not matched to a gene: 11. Germline loops: CDR1 SGHTA, CDR2 FQGTGA. In nucleotides, the CDR3 is TGTGCCAGCAGCCCCGATGGACAGGGCAATACTTTCTTT. This sequence encodes CASSPDGQGNTFF.

The chain has TRBV6-2 or TRBV6-3 and TRBJ1-4; D gene uncertain. Trimming pared 0 bases from V and 13 bases from J, leaving 24 bases between. Germline V lookup: CDR1 MNHEY, CDR2 SVGEGT. This CDR3 region has 17 residues. Here the CDR3 DNA reads TGTGCCAGCAGTTACTCGATGGTGGCAGACGAAATGAAAGGACTGTTTTTT. Protein sequence: CASSYSMVADEMKGLFF.

The chain couples TRBV7-3 to TRBJ2-7; no firm D call. CDR1 is SGHTA, CDR2 FQGTGA, per germline. This CDR3 region has 15 residues. Trimming shortened V by 1 base and J by 0 bases, and 10 bases separated the two germline ends. CDR3 sequence: CASSLNPGTSYEQYF. As DNA, the CDR3 is TGTGCCAGCAGCTTAAACCCCGGTACCTCCTACGAGCAGTACTTC.